This TCR beta chain was sequenced during a study of blood T cell repertoires in COVID-19. Study in general: Acute and convalescent COVID-19 specimens originated in the United States, Italy and Spain. T cells, B-cell-depleted T cells, or PBMCs supplied cDNA or gDNA.

The CDR3 covers 14 residues. The germline V gene encodes CDR1 SGHRS and CDR2 YFSETQ. V lost 0 bases to trimming and J lost 6 bases, with 11 bases between them. Original handling: Amplification of reference gene primers was used by the study to estimate nucleated cell counts. Repertoires were generated with immunoSEQ multiplex PCR, while TCRdb's copy carries only in-frame clones and drops some. V and J calls and clone size are given by that table; D and trimming were obtained from the DNA. The data show 50,000 to 70,000 clones, with about 90% seen just once and under 3% held by the top ten. This TCR came from a man in his sixties with acute or convalescent COVID-19. The genes are TRBV5-1 and TRBJ2-3; D is possibly TRBD1 (5 bases). The specimen sequenced was peripheral blood. Here the CDR3 DNA reads TGCGCCAGCAGCTTGGATATGACAGCGGATACGCAGTATTTT. This gives the protein CASSLDMTADTQYF.